The clone carrying this T cell receptor (beta chain) came up many times. Antigen specificity is unknown. This record comes from a study of T-cell reconstitution after alpha-beta-depleted transplantation in children. Unique molecular identifiers were incorporated when the TCRbeta library was constructed. TCRdb reanalysed the PCR reads using MiXCR and keeps one entry per CDR3 protein. The sample has over 150,000 distinct CDR3 sequences, 6.6% seen once. Study observations and caveats: Expanded graft clones, several hundred of them, were reportedly the source of alpha-beta T cells about two months after transplant.

The sequencing here drew on PBMCs, taken before TCRalphabeta/CD19-depleted stem cell transplant. The TCR comes from a boy aged 2 to 10 with acute lymphoblastic leukemia, due to receive a stem cell transplant.

Here the CDR3 reads CASSLEADYEQYF. CDR3 nucleotides: TGTGCCAGCAGCTTAGAGGCGGATTACGAGCAGTACTTC. The chain couples TRBV7-9 to TRBJ2-7; unclear D gene. The CDR3 is made up of 13 amino acids. The V gene's germline CDR1 is SEHNR and CDR2 FQNEAQ (reference sequence). V was clipped by 1 base and J by 4 bases, with 8 bases between them.